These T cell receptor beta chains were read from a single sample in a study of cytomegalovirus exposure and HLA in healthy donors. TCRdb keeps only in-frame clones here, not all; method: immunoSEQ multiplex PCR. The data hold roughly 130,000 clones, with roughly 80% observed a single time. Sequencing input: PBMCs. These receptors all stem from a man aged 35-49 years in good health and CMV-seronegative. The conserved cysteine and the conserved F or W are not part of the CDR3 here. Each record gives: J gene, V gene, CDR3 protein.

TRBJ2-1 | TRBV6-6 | ASSPWTSGSGDEQF
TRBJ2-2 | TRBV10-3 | AIKERGSANTGELF
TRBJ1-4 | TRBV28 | ASSQTGNNEKLF
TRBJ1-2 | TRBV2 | ASSTTTGINGYT
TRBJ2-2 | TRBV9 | ASTMGPSDTGELF
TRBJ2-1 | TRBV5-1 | ASSSDSLSYNEQF
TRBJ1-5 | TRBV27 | ASSLGGGVFQPQH
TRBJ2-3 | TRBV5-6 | ASSLFGLGSTDTQY
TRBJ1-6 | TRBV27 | ASSLSRGTGGSPLH
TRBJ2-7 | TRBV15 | ATSRGSVVQGYEQY
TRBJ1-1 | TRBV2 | ASSEMPGIGTEAF
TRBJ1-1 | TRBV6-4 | ASSEAASTEAF
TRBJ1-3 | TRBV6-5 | ASSYSWGDSGNTIY
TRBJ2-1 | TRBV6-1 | ASSRLGVTEQF
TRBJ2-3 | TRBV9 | ASSAGAGGGTDTQY
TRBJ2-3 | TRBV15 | ATSRDRGSTTDTQY
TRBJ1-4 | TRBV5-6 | ASSLGQGAGEKLF
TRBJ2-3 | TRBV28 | TSVGGNTDTQY